This TCR beta chain was observed in a study of somatic mutations in cytotoxic T cells in rheumatoid arthritis. The method was immunoSEQ multiplex PCR; TCRdb's version includes in-frame clones alone and lacks a portion of them. The sample yields about 9,000 clones, about four fifths seen once. As for this clone: As yet, its antigen is unknown.

Findings and caveats of the study: Among patients with rheumatoid arthritis, but not healthy controls, CD8+ clonality increased with age. The authors did not know the antigen targets of the expanded CD8+ clones.

Input material: CD8+ T cells sorted from blood. This TCR derives from an adult with rheumatoid arthritis.

In DNA form, the CDR3 reads TGTGCCAGCAGCTTCAAGGGAGTGGAGACCCAGTACTTC. The encoded protein is CASSFKGVETQYF. The chain carries TRBV5-4 and TRBJ2-5; D perhaps matches TRBD2 (5 bases). The V and J ends lost 2 bases and 5 bases respectively, with 10 bases between them. The germline CDR1 and CDR2 sequences are SGHNT and YYREEE (reference sequence). This CDR3 contains 13 residues.